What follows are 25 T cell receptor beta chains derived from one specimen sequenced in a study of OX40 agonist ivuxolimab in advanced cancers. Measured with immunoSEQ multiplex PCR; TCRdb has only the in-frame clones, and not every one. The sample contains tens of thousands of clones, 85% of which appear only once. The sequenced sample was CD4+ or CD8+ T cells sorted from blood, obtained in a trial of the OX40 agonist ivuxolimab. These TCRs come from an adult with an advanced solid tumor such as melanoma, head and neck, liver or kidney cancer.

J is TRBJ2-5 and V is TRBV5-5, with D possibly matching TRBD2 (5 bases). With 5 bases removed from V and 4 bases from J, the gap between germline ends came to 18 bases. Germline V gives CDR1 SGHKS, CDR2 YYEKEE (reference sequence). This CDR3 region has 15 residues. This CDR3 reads CASSYYGDEGETQYF. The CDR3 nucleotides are TGTGCCAGCAGTTACTACGGCGACGAGGGAGAGACCCAGTACTTC.

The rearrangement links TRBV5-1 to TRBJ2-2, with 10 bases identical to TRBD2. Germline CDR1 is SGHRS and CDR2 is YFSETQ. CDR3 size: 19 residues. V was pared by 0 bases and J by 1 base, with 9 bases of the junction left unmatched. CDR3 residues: CASSLEGSGGRGNTGELFF. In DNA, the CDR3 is TGCGCCAGCAGCTTGGAAGGTAGCGGGGGGCGCGGGAACACCGGGGAGCTGTTTTTT. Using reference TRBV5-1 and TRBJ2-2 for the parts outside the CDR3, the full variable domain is KAGVTQTPRYLIKTRGQQVTLSCSPISGHRSVSWYQQTPGQGLQFLFEYFSETQRNKGNFPGRFSGRQFSNSRSEMNVSTLELGDSALYLCASSLEGSGGRGNTGELFFGEGSRLTVL.

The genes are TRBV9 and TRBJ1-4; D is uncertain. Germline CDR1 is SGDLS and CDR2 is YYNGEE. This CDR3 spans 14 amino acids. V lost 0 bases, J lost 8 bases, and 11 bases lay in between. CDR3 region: CASSVDGVGEKLFF. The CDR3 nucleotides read TGTGCCAGCAGCGTAGATGGGGTTGGCGAAAAACTGTTTTTT.

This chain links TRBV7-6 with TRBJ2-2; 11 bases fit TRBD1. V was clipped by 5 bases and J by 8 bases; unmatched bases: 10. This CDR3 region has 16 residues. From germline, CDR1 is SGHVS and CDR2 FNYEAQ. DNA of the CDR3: TGTGCCAGCAGCCTCCGCGGACAGGGGGCCCCAGGGGAGCTGTTTTTT. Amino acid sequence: CASSLRGQGAPGELFF.

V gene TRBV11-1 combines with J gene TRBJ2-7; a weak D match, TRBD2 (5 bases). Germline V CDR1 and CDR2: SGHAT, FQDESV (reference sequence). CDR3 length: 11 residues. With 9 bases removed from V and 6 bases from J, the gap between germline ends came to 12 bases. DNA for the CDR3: TGTGCCAGTCAGGAGGTAGGCGAGCAGTACTTC. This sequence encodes CASQEVGEQYF.

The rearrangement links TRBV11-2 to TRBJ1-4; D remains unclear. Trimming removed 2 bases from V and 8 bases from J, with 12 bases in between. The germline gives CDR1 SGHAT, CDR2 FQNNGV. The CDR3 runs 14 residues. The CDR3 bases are TGTGCCAGCAGCTTACAAGCTCGGAGAGAAAAACTGTTTTTT. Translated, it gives CASSLQARREKLFF.

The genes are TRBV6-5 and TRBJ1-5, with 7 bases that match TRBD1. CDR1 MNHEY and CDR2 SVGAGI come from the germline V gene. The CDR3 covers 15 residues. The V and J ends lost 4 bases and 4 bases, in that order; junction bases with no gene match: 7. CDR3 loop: CASSFSDRTNQPQHF. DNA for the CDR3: TGTGCCAGCAGTTTTTCGGACAGGACTAATCAGCCCCAGCATTTT.

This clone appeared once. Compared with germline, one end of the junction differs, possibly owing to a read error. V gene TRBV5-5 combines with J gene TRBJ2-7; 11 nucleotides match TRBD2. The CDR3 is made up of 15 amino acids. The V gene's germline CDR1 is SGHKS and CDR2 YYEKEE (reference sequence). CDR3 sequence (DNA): TGTGCCAGCAGCTCGGACCCTAGCGGGAGGATTACTCGATTCTTC. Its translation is CASSSDPSGRITRFF.

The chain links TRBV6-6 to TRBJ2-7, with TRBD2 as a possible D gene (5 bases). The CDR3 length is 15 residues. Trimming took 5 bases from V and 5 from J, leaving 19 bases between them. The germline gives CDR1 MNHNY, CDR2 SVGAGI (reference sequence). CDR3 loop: CASSGETLYGHEQYF. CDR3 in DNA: TGTGCCAGCAGTGGGGAGACCCTCTACGGCCACGAGCAGTACTTC.

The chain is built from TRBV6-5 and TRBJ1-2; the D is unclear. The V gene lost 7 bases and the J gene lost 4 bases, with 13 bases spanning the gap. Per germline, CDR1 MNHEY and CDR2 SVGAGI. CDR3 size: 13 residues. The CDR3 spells CASTPGFGYGYTF. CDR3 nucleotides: TGTGCCAGCACGCCGGGGTTTGGCTATGGCTACACCTTC.

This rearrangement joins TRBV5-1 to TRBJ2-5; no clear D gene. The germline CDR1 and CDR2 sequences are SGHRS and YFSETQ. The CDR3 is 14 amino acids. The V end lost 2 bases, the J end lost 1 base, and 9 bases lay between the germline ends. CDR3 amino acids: CASSLGPAQETQYF. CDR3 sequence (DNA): TGCGCCAGCAGCTTAGGACCGGCCCAAGAGACCCAGTACTTC.

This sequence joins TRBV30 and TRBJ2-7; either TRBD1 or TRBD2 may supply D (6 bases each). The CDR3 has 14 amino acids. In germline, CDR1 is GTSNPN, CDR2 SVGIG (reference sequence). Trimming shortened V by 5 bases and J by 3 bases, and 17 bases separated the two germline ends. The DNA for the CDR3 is TGTGCCTGGGGAAGTGCCGGGGGCCACTACGAGCAGTACTTC. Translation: CAWGSAGGHYEQYF.

The CDR3 bases are TGCAGCGCACGGGCGTTCGCAGGGAACAATGAGCAGTTCTTC. It is translated as CSARAFAGNNEQFF. The chain couples TRBV29-1 to TRBJ2-1, with a weak D call TRBD1 (5 bases). The germline V gene has CDR1 SQVTM and CDR2 ANQGSEA. Trimming shortened V by 7 bases and J by 5 bases, and 18 bases separated the two germline ends. There are 14 residues in the CDR3.

The CDR3 protein is CASIADASSYNEQFF. CDR3 bases: TGTGCCAGCATCGCGGACGCAAGCTCCTACAATGAGCAGTTCTTC. This rearrangement joins TRBV7-2 to TRBJ2-1; D is undetermined. Looked up from germline, CDR1 is SGHTA and CDR2 is FQGNSA. The germline V and J ends were trimmed by 7 bases and 0 bases, with 13 bases remaining between them. The CDR3 extends over 15 amino acids.

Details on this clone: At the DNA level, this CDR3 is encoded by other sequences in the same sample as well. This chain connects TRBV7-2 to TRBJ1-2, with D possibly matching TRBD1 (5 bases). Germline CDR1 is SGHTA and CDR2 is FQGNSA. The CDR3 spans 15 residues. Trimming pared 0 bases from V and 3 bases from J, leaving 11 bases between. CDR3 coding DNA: TGTGCCAGCAGCTTAGCGGGCAGGGTAGACTATGGCTACACCTTC. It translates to CASSLAGRVDYGYTF.

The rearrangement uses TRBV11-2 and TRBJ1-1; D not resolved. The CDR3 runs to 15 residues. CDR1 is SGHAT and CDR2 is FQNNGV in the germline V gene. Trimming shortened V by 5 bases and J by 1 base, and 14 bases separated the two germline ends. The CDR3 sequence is CASSGGRSANTEAFF. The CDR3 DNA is TGTGCCAGCAGCGGCGGAAGGTCGGCGAACACTGAAGCTTTCTTT.

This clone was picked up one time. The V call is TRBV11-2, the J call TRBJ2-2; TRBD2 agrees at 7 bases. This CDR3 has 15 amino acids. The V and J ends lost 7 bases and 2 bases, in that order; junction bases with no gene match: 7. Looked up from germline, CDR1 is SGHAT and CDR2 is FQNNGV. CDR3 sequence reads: CASNWGGSNTGELFF. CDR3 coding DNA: TGTGCCAGCAACTGGGGCGGGAGTAACACCGGGGAGCTGTTTTTT.

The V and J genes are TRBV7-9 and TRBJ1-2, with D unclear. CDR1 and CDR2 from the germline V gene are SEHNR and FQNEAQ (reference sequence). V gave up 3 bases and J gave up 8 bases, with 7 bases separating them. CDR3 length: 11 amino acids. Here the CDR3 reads CASSFGWGYTF. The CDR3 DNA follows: TGTGCCAGCAGCTTTGGTTGGGGCTACACCTTC.

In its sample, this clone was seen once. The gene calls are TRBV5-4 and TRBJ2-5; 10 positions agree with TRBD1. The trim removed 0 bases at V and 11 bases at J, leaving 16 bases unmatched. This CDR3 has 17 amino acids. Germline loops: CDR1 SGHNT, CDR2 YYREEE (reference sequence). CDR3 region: CASSLGNLRDRGLEQYF. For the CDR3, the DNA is TGTGCCAGCAGCTTGGGGAACCTAAGGGACAGGGGACTTGAGCAGTACTTC.

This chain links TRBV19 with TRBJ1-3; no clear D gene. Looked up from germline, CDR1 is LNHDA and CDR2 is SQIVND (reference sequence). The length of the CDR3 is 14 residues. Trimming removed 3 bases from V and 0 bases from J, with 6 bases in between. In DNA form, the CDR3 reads TGTGCCAGTAGTATTGGAGCCTCTGGAAACACCATATATTTT. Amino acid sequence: CASSIGASGNTIYF.

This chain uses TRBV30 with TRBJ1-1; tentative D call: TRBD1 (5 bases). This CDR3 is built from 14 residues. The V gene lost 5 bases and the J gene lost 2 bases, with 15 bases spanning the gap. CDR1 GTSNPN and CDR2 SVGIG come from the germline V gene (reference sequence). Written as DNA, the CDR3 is TGTGCCTGGTCCAGGGTGGGCCTAAACACTGAAGCTTTCTTT. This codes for CAWSRVGLNTEAFF.

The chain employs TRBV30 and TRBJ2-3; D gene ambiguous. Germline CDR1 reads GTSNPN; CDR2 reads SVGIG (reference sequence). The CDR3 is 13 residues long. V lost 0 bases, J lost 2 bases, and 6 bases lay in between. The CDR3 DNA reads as TGTGCCTGGAGTGTACCGTCCACAGATACGCAGTATTTT. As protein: CAWSVPSTDTQYF.

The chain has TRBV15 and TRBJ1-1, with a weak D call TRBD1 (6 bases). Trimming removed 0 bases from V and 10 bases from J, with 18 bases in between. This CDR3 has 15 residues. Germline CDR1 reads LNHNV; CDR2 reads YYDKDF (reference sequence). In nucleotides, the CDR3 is TGTGCCACCAGCAGAGAACTCCGGGACACCAGCCCAGCTTTCTTT. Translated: CATSRELRDTSPAFF.

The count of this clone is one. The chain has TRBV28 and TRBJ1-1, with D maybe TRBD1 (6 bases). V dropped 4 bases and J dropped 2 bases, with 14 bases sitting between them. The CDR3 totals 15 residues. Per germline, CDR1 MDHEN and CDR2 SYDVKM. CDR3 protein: CASSSPGTSNTEAFF. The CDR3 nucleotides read TGTGCCAGCAGTTCCCCCGGGACATCCAACACTGAAGCTTTCTTT.

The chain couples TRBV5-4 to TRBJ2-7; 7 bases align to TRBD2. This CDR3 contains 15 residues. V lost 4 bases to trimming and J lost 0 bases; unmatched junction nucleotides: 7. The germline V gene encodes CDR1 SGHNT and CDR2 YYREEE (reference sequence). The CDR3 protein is CASSRDYFSSYEQYF. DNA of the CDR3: TGTGCCAGCAGCAGGGACTATTTTTCCTCCTACGAGCAGTACTTC.